Listed below are T cell receptor beta chains from one sample, sequenced in a study of OX40 agonist ivuxolimab in advanced cancers. Using immunoSEQ multiplex PCR, the repertoire was profiled, and TCRdb retains in-frame clones only, with some absent. The repertoire holds about 110,000 clones, with less than 95% as singletons. Sample: CD4+ or CD8+ T cells sorted from blood, taken in a trial of the OX40 agonist ivuxolimab. The source is an adult with an advanced solid tumor such as melanoma, head and neck, liver or kidney cancer. Each CDR3 is given with its conserved first and last residue. D genes are given only for firm matches. The size entry is marked missing in some rows and otherwise reads once, few, many or a size class.

d_gene	v_gene	j_gene	abundance	CDR3nt	CDR3aa
NA	TRBV5-8	TRBJ1-5	NA	TGTGCCAGCAGCTTGGGCAATAGCAATCAGCCCCAGCATTTT	CASSLGNSNQPQHF
TRBD1	TRBV19	TRBJ1-4	NA	TGTGCCGGGTCCGACAGGGTTAATGAAAAACTGTTTTTT	CAGSDRVNEKLFF
NA	TRBV6-1	TRBJ2-7	NA	TGTGCCAGCAGTGAAAAGGCAGCGCGCTCCTACGAGCAGTACTTC	CASSEKAARSYEQYF
NA	TRBV11-3	TRBJ2-7	NA	TGTGCCAGCAGCTTAGTAGGACGAAGTGCGGTCTACGAGCAGTACTTC	CASSLVGRSAVYEQYF
NA	TRBV15	TRBJ2-6	NA	TGTGCCACTGCCCAGGGGGGGTCTGGGGCCAACGTCCTGACTTTC	CATAQGGSGANVLTF
NA	TRBV9	TRBJ2-1	NA	TGTGCCAGCAGCGTAGAAGGGGGACTATCGAGCTCCTACAATGAGCAGTTCTTC	CASSVEGGLSSSYNEQFF
NA	TRBV6-1	TRBJ1-5	NA	TGTGCCAGCAGCGAGGGACAAACCCAGCATTTT	CASSEGQTQHF
TRBD1	TRBV5-4	TRBJ2-1	NA	TGTGCCAGCAGCCAGGGACAGGACGGGTCCTACAATGAGCAGTTCTTC	CASSQGQDGSYNEQFF
NA	TRBV6-5	TRBJ1-1	once	TGTGCCAGCAGTTACGGACAGAGCACTGAAGCTTTCTTT	CASSYGQSTEAFF
NA	TRBV5-1	TRBJ2-2	NA	TGCGCCAGCAGCTTGGCCTTAGGGTCGGGAACCGGGGAGCTGTTTTTT	CASSLALGSGTGELFF
NA	TRBV7-7	TRBJ2-7	NA	TGTGCTAGCAGCTTAGCGGACGGGACTTTGTACGAGCAGTACTTC	CASSLADGTLYEQYF
NA	TRBV29-1	TRBJ2-7	NA	TGCAGCGTTGAAGATCGGCCGGACCCGACCTTCTACGAGCAGTACTTC	CSVEDRPDPTFYEQYF
NA	TRBV19	TRBJ2-2	NA	TGTGCCAGTAATCGGCTAGGTCTAGGATCGAACACCGGGGAGCTGTTTTTT	CASNRLGLGSNTGELFF
NA	TRBV10-3	TRBJ1-3	NA	TGTGCCATCAGTGGTGGATTGGGGTACTCTGGAAACACCATATATTTT	CAISGGLGYSGNTIYF
NA	TRBV11-2	TRBJ1-6	NA	TGTGCCAGCAGCAGGGGGTCCTATAATTCACCCCTCCACTTT	CASSRGSYNSPLHF
NA	TRBV6-5	TRBJ2-3	NA	TGTGCCAGCAGTTACTCGCGCGGGACAAACACAGATACGCAGTATTTT	CASSYSRGTNTDTQYF
NA	TRBV12-5	TRBJ2-5	NA	TGTGCTAGTGCGCCCACGGCCCGGGAGACCCAGTACTTC	CASAPTARETQYF
NA	TRBV5-6	TRBJ2-5	NA	TGTGCCAGCAGCTTGGTAAGGTTCGAGACCCAGTACTTC	CASSLVRFETQYF
NA	TRBV5-4	TRBJ2-1	NA	TGTGCCAGCAGTCCACCAGGGGTGTCCTACAATGAGCAGTTCTTC	CASSPPGVSYNEQFF
TRBD2	TRBV7-3	TRBJ2-2	NA	TGTGCCAGCAGCTCTGCCCCGGGACTAGCGGGGAACACCGGGGAGCTGTTTTTT	CASSSAPGLAGNTGELFF
TRBD1	TRBV6-5	TRBJ1-2	NA	TGTGCCAGCAGAAGACAGGGGGCGAGATATGGCTACACCTTC	CASRRQGARYGYTF
NA	TRBV10-1	TRBJ1-1	NA	TGCGCCAGCAGTTATCAGGGGAACACTGAAGCTTTCTTT	CASSYQGNTEAFF
NA	TRBV11-2	TRBJ1-2	NA	TGTGCCAGCAGCTTGACGGGCTTTCGTAGTGATGGCTACACCTTC	CASSLTGFRSDGYTF
NA	TRBV6-4	TRBJ2-3	NA	TGTGCCAGCAGTGATAGCTCCAGGGGACCAACGCAGTATTTT	CASSDSSRGPTQYF
NA	TRBV27	TRBJ1-1	NA	TGTGCCAGCAGCCATTACATGAACACTGAAGCTTTCTTT	CASSHYMNTEAFF
TRBD1	TRBV6-5	TRBJ1-5	NA	TGTGCCAGCAGTAACAGGGGCGCGGGCAATCAGCCCCAGCATTTT	CASSNRGAGNQPQHF
TRBD1	TRBV7-2	TRBJ2-2	NA	TGTGCCAGCAGAGCACCCACCGGGACAGGGAACGGGGAGCTGTTTTTT	CASRAPTGTGNGELFF
TRBD2	TRBV7-8	TRBJ2-3	few	TGTGCCAGCAGCGTAAGCGGTCTTAGCGGGAACACAGATACGCAGTATTTT	CASSVSGLSGNTDTQYF
TRBD2	TRBV5-1	TRBJ2-7	NA	TGCGCCAGCAGCTTGGCTTCAGGACTAGCGACCTACGAGCAGTACTTC	CASSLASGLATYEQYF
NA	TRBV28	TRBJ1-5	NA	TGTGCCAGCAGTTTAGTGAGAGGGCGCAATCAGCCCCAGCATTTT	CASSLVRGRNQPQHF
NA	TRBV5-5	TRBJ1-1	NA	TGTGCCAGCAGCAACAGGGTTAGCACTGAAGCTTTCTTT	CASSNRVSTEAFF
NA	TRBV9	TRBJ1-4	NA	TGTGCCAGCAGCGAGGGGCTGGAAACTACTGAAAAACTGTTTTTT	CASSEGLETTEKLFF
NA	TRBV5-1	TRBJ2-5	NA	TGCGCCAGCAGCTTCTGGGCGGAAGAGACCCAGTACTTC	CASSFWAEETQYF
NA	TRBV1	TRBJ2-1	NA	TGCACCAGCAGCCACCCCGGGACCCAGGAAGGTGGGAATGAGCAGTTCTTC	CTSSHPGTQEGGNEQFF
TRBD2	TRBV5-1	TRBJ2-5	NA	TGCGCCAGCAGCTTGGGACTAGCGGGGCGCGGGGAGACCCAGTACTTC	CASSLGLAGRGETQYF
NA	TRBV6-5	TRBJ1-5	NA	TGTGCCAGCAAACGGACCTCCGGAGGGGATCAGCCCCAGCATTTT	CASKRTSGGDQPQHF
NA	TRBV6-1	TRBJ2-4	NA	TGTGCCAGCAGTGAGTCTGGGGAGTTCGGAATTCAGTACTTC	CASSESGEFGIQYF
TRBD1	TRBV18	TRBJ2-7	NA	TGTGCCAGCTCACCAGGGACAGGGCTCGCCTTCGAGCAGTACTTC	CASSPGTGLAFEQYF
TRBD1	TRBV28	TRBJ2-5	NA	TGTGCCAGCAGTTTCGGACAGGGGGCGAACCAAGAGACCCAGTACTTC	CASSFGQGANQETQYF
NA	TRBV5-1	TRBJ1-4	NA	TGCGCCAGCAGCAGTTTAACTAATGAAAAACTGTTTTTT	CASSSLTNEKLFF